One sample yielded the 17 T cell receptor beta chains listed below, sequenced in a study of memory CD4+ T cells and cytomegalovirus serostatus. Produced via immunoSEQ multiplex PCR; TCRdb's table is partial and in-frame only. The sample lists tens of thousands of clones, 70% to 80% occurring once. Single viable CD3+CD4+CD8-CD45RO+ cells were sorted as the memory CD4+ T cells. Sequenced material: memory CD4+ T cells from blood. Receptors originate from an adult in good health and CMV-seronegative.

The chain is built from TRBV2 and TRBJ1-1; tentatively, D is TRBD1 (5 bases). The CDR3 runs 14 residues. Deletions cut 10 bases from V and 0 bases from J, with 15 bases between. Germline V CDR1 and CDR2: SNHLY, FYNNEI. CDR3 sequence reads: CATKRQGVNTEAFF. The CDR3 DNA follows: TGTGCCACCAAGCGTCAGGGAGTGAACACTGAAGCTTTCTTT.

This clone was seen only once. The rearrangement joins TRBV28 to TRBJ2-5, with TRBD1 matching 12 bases. CDR3 length: 16 residues. V lost 4 bases to trimming and J lost 5 bases; unmatched junction nucleotides: 8. Germline-derived CDR1 and CDR2 are MDHEN and SYDVKM. CDR3 coding DNA: TGTGCCAGCAGTTCCCCGGGGGACAGGGGGCAGGAGACCCAGTACTTC. Its translation is CASSSPGDRGQETQYF. The full variable domain, in which reference TRBV28 and TRBJ2-5 provide the parts outside the CDR3, is DVKVTQSSRYLVKRTGEKVFLECVQDMDHENMFWYRQDPGLGLRLIYFSYDVKMKEKGDIPEGYSVSREKKERFSLILESASTNQTSMYLCASSSPGDRGQETQYFGPGTRLLVL.

This chain connects TRBV28 to TRBJ1-1, with 9 nucleotides matching TRBD1. V dropped 6 bases and J dropped 7; count of bases not matched to a gene: 15. This CDR3 contains 16 residues. Germline V CDR1 and CDR2: MDHEN, SYDVKM. As DNA, the CDR3 is TGTGCCAGCAGGGACAGGGGCGGTCGAGGGGCCAGTGAAGCTTTCTTT. It specifies CASRDRGGRGASEAFF.

The CDR3 is CASSIGAGVGEQFF. The CDR3 DNA follows: TGTGCCAGTAGTATAGGTGCGGGAGTAGGTGAGCAGTTCTTC. The chain joins TRBV19 to TRBJ2-1, with 7 bases aligning to TRBD2. Trimming cost V 1 base and J 9 bases; bases outside gene matches: 6. Germline assignment: CDR1 LNHDA and CDR2 SQIVND (reference sequence). This CDR3 has 14 residues.

The genes are TRBV9 and TRBJ2-6; possibly TRBD1 for D (5 bases). The germline CDR1 and CDR2 sequences are SGDLS and YYNGEE. The CDR3 totals 15 residues. Deletions cut 6 bases from V and 4 bases from J, with 14 bases between. The CDR3 loop reads CASTPGALGANVLTF. The CDR3 nucleotides are TGTGCCAGCACCCCTGGGGCGTTAGGGGCCAACGTCCTGACTTTC.

CDR3 sequence: CASSERGTVTDTQYF. The CDR3 nucleotides read TGTGCCAGCAGTGAACGGGGGACAGTCACAGATACGCAGTATTTT. The chain is built from TRBV2 and TRBJ2-3, with D possibly being TRBD1 (7 bases). V was clipped by 2 bases and J by 2 bases, with 11 bases between them. Germline CDR1 SNHLY, CDR2 FYNNEI. There are 15 residues in the CDR3.

The chain has TRBV28 and TRBJ1-5; 8 nucleotides agree with TRBD1. This CDR3 contains 15 residues. After removal of 6 bases from V and 4 bases from J, the junction contained 8 bases not matched to a gene. The V gene's germline CDR1 is MDHEN and CDR2 SYDVKM. CDR3 region: CASSGQGPLNQPQHF. The DNA for the CDR3 is TGTGCCAGCAGCGGACAGGGCCCCCTTAATCAGCCCCAGCATTTT. Looking up the rest from reference TRBV28 and TRBJ1-5 gives the full variable domain: DVKVTQSSRYLVKRTGEKVFLECVQDMDHENMFWYRQDPGLGLRLIYFSYDVKMKEKGDIPEGYSVSREKKERFSLILESASTNQTSMYLCASSGQGPLNQPQHFGDGTRLSIL.

This chain links TRBV19 with TRBJ2-1, with TRBD2 matching 9 bases. The CDR3 sequence is 16 residues long. Germline V gene data show CDR1 as LNHDA and CDR2 as SQIVND (reference sequence). J was trimmed by 0 bases and V by 5 bases; bases with no gene match: 5. CDR3 nucleotide sequence: TGTGCCAGTAGTCCCTTTAGCGGGAGCTCCTACAATGAGCAGTTCTTC. It codes for CASSPFSGSSYNEQFF.

This chain connects TRBV18 to TRBJ2-2; 9 nucleotides line up with TRBD1. Unmatched junction bases numbered 4, after V lost 6 bases and J lost 5 bases. Germline values: CDR1 KGHSH, CDR2 LQKENI. The length of the CDR3 is 14 residues. The CDR3 protein is CASSRDRATGELFF. The CDR3 region has the DNA TGTGCCAGCTCGCGGGACAGGGCTACCGGGGAGCTGTTTTTT.

The J gene is TRBJ2-3, the V gene TRBV6-1; 9 positions match TRBD2. J was trimmed by 2 bases and V by 4 bases; bases with no gene match: 13. CDR1 is MNHNS and CDR2 is SASEGT in the germline V gene. The CDR3 is 18 residues long. Written as DNA, the CDR3 is TGTGCCAGCAGTGTGAATAGGGGTAGCGGGGGATACACAGATACGCAGTATTTT. This translates into CASSVNRGSGGYTDTQYF.

The V call is TRBV5-1, the J call TRBJ1-1, with TRBD1 identical over 7 bases. The V gene end was trimmed by 5 bases and the J gene end by 3 bases; junction bases not matched to a gene: 4. Per the germline V gene, CDR1 is SGHRS and CDR2 is YFSETQ. This CDR3 region has 13 residues. The CDR3 here is CASRFTGDTEAFF. CDR3 nucleotides: TGCGCCAGCAGATTCACAGGGGACACTGAAGCTTTCTTT. The entire variable domain, with the rest obtained from reference TRBV5-1 and TRBJ1-1, is as follows: KAGVTQTPRYLIKTRGQQVTLSCSPISGHRSVSWYQQTPGQGLQFLFEYFSETQRNKGNFPGRFSGRQFSNSRSEMNVSTLELGDSALYLCASRFTGDTEAFFGQGTRLTVV.

This chain joins TRBV19 and TRBJ2-1; D gene uncertain. Germline CDR1 LNHDA, CDR2 SQIVND (reference sequence). V lost 5 bases, J lost 9 bases, and 8 bases lay in between. The CDR3 consists of 11 residues. CDR3 protein: CASSEMAEQFF. The DNA of the CDR3 is TGTGCCAGTAGTGAAATGGCTGAGCAGTTCTTC.

A note on this clone: The junction and the germline gene differ at one end; a read error may be behind it. The chain employs TRBV20-1 and TRBJ1-5; D remains unclear. The germline gives CDR1 DFQATT, CDR2 SNEGSKA (reference sequence). This CDR3 comprises 11 residues. As DNA, the CDR3 is TGCAGTGCGAGAGCAGGCCTTCCCCAGCATTTT. This encodes CSARAGLPQHF.

This clone was counted once. The rearrangement joins TRBV5-1 to TRBJ2-3, with D perhaps given as TRBD1 or TRBD2 (5 bases each). The length of the CDR3 is 15 residues. Trimming removed 0 bases from V and 7 bases from J, with 15 bases in between. The germline V gene encodes CDR1 SGHRS and CDR2 YFSETQ. DNA for the CDR3: TGCGCCAGCAGCTTGGGGGGGACGGCACAATATACGCAGTATTTT. Protein product: CASSLGGTAQYTQYF.

The chain joins TRBV7-3 to TRBJ2-7; TRBD2 might be the D (5 bases). V lost 2 bases to trimming and J lost 6 bases, with 11 bases between them. The CDR3 totals 13 residues. Germline V CDR1 and CDR2: SGHTA, FQGTGA. The CDR3 nucleotides are TGTGCCAGCAGCTTATGGAGGTCTTCCGAGCAGTACTTC. Protein product: CASSLWRSSEQYF.

The V and J genes are TRBV5-5 and TRBJ1-5; D gene ambiguous. CDR3 length equals 14 residues. CDR1 and CDR2 from the germline V gene are SGHKS and YYEKEE (reference sequence). With 1 base removed from V and 7 bases from J, the gap between germline ends came to 12 bases. The CDR3 DNA reads TGTGCCAGCAGCTTGACGTCAGAGGGACAGCCCCAGCATTTT. Translating it yields CASSLTSEGQPQHF.

This clone was counted between two and nine times. In nucleotides, the CDR3 is TGCGCCAGCAGCAGCACCTATGGCTACACCTTC. Amino acids: CASSSTYGYTF. The V call is TRBV4-1, the J call TRBJ1-2; D gene unclear. With 5 bases removed from V and 4 bases from J, the gap between germline ends came to 5 bases. CDR3 size: 11 residues. Germline V gene lookup returns CDR1 MGHRA and CDR2 YSYEKL.